Here is one TCR beta chain with its context. Antigen specificity is unknown. Antigen-specific CD4+ T cell clonotypes were called by their expansion after viral peptide-pool culture in ViraFEST. A roughly 11-day culture period preceded the isolation of CD4+ T cells. Either the mRNA-1273 or the BNT162b2 vaccine was given to participants as two doses. Culturing of 2 million to 2.5 million PBMC per well took place with approximately 10 IU/ml IL-2 and 9.5 to 10 ug/ml peptides. The assay was immunoSEQ multiplex PCR, and TCRdb's table has in-frame clones only and misses some. The data hold 25,000 to 35,000 clones, with under 85% observed a single time. The sample originates from a study of vaccination effects on CD4 cells after COVID-19. Trimming shortened V by 2 bases and J by 8 bases, and 9 bases separated the two germline ends. The CDR3 is 12 residues long. Per the germline V gene, CDR1 is SGHNT and CDR2 is YENEEA.

J is TRBJ1-1 and V is TRBV11-3; no clear D gene. The sequencing used CD4+ T cells from PBMCs cultured with HCoV-OC43 spike peptides, collected after COVID-19 vaccination. The subset was: HCoV-OC43 spike overlapping peptide pool stimulation. The TCR was taken from a human donor who received a COVID-19 vaccine. CDR3 coding DNA: TGTGCCAGCAGCTTACACGACGGAGAAGCTTTCTTT. Amino acid sequence: CASSLHDGEAFF.